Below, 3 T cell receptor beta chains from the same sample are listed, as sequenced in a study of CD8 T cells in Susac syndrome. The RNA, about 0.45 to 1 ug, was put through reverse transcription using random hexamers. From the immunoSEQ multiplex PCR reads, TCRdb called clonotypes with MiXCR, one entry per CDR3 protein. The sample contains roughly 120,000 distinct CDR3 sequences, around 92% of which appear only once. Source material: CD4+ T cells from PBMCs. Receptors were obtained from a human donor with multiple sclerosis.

Written as DNA, the CDR3 is TGTGCCAGCAGCTCACTCTGGGAGGGGGCGTCGCGGGAGACCCAGTACTTC. It yields the protein CASSSLWEGASRETQYF. The chain is built from TRBV28 and TRBJ2-5; tentatively, D is TRBD1 or TRBD2 (7 bases each). The CDR3 length is 17 residues. Trimming removed 6 bases at V and 5 bases at J, with 25 bases between. Germline values: CDR1 MDHEN, CDR2 SYDVKM.

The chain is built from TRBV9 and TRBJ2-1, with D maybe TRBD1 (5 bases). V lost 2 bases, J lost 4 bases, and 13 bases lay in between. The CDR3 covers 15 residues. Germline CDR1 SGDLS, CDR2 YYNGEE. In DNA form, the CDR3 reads TGTGCCAGCAGCGTGGAACAGGACCGTTACAATGAGCAGTTCTTC. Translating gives CASSVEQDRYNEQFF.

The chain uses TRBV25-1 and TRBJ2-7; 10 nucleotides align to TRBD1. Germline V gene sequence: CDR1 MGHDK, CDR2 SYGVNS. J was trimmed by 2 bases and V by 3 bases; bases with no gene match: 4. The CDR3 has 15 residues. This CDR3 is CASSEVGTGAYEQYF. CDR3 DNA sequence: TGTGCCAGCAGTGAGGTCGGGACAGGGGCCTACGAGCAGTACTTC.